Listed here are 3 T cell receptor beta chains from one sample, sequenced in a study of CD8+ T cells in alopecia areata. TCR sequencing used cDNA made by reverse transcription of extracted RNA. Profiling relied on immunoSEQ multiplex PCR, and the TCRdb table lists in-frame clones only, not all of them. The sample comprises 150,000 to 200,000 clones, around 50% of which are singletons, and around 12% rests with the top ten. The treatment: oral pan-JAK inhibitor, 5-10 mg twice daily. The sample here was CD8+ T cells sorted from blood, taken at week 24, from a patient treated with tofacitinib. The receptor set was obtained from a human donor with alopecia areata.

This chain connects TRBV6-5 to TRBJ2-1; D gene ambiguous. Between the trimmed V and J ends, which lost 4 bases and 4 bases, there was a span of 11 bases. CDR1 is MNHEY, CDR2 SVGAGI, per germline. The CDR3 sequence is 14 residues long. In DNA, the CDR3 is TGTGCCAGCAGTTCTGTGGCGGTTTACAATGAGCAGTTCTTC. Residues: CASSSVAVYNEQFF.

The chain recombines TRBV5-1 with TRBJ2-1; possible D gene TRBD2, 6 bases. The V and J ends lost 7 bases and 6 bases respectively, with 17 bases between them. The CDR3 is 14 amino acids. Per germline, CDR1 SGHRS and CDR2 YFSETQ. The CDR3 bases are TGCGCCAGCGCGTGGGGAGGTCAGGGCAATGAGCAGTTCTTC. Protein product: CASAWGGQGNEQFF. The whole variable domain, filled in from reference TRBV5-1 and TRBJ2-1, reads KAGVTQTPRYLIKTRGQQVTLSCSPISGHRSVSWYQQTPGQGLQFLFEYFSETQRNKGNFPGRFSGRQFSNSRSEMNVSTLELGDSALYLCASAWGGQGNEQFFGPGTRLTVL.

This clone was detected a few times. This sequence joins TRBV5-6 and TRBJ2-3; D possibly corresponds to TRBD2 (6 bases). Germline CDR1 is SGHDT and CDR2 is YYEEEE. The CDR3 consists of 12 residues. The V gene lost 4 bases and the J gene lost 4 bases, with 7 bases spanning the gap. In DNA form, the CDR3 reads TGTGCCAGCAGCGGGACTCCAGATACGCAGTATTTT. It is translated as CASSGTPDTQYF.